The 31 T cell receptor beta chains given below trace back to one sample, sequenced in a study of post-analysis software for immune sequencing data. No antigen has been identified for these receptors. Study-level findings and limits: Patients had higher frequencies than controls of about five TRBV segments, including TRBV5-6, TRBV5-1 and TRBV20-1.

TCR beta cDNA libraries included unique molecular identifiers. TCRdb re-derived calls from the PCR reads in MiXCR, one entry per CDR3 protein. The top ten clones hold around 10% of a sample with some 450,000 distinct CDR3 sequences, around 40% of them seen once. The sample consisted of blood. The receptors originated from a girl aged 10-17 years with multiple sclerosis.

This chain joins TRBV28 and TRBJ1-5; TRBD1 might be the D (5 bases). Germline V CDR1 and CDR2: MDHEN, SYDVKM. The CDR3 runs to 15 residues. V shed 3 bases and J shed 6 bases, with 15 bases lying between them. Here the CDR3 reads CASSFGDYGGQPQHF. The CDR3 nucleotides read TGTGCCAGCAGTTTCGGGGACTATGGCGGTCAGCCCCAGCATTTT.

The genes are TRBV7-9 and TRBJ1-1, with 9 bases aligning to TRBD1. Germline CDR1 is SEHNR and CDR2 is FQNEAQ (reference sequence). There are 15 residues in the CDR3. J was trimmed by 0 bases and V by 6 bases; bases with no gene match: 5. The CDR3: CASRRGQGLNTEAFF. The CDR3 DNA sequence: TGTGCCAGCAGACGAGGACAGGGGCTGAACACTGAAGCTTTCTTT.

The DNA of the CDR3 is TGTGCCTCTCTCCCGGGGGCCACTAACTATGGCTACACCTTC. It codes for CASLPGATNYGYTF. This sequence joins TRBV10-3 and TRBJ1-2, with D maybe TRBD1 (6 bases). V was trimmed by 11 bases and J by 0 bases, leaving 16 bases between them. Germline V gene sequence: CDR1 ENHRY, CDR2 SYGVKD. The length of the CDR3 is 14 residues.

This clonotype showed up just a few times. The chain employs TRBV3-1 and TRBJ2-1, with a tentative D call TRBD2 (6 bases). The V end was cut by 1 base, the J end by 2 bases, with 9 bases between. CDR3 size: 15 residues. Germline assignment: CDR1 LGHDT and CDR2 YNNKEL (reference sequence). The CDR3 here is CASSQGGGTYNEQFF. In DNA form, the CDR3 reads TGTGCCAGCAGCCAAGGTGGGGGGACCTACAATGAGCAGTTCTTC.

This clonotype was picked up one time. J is TRBJ1-1 and V is TRBV18; 9 bases are shared with TRBD1. This CDR3 has 16 residues. Germline V lookup: CDR1 KGHSH, CDR2 LQKENI. Trimming removed 0 bases from V and 0 bases from J; junction bases left unmatched: 2. The CDR3: CASSPPGQGLNTEAFF. In DNA, the CDR3 is TGTGCCAGCTCACCACCGGGACAGGGTCTGAACACTGAAGCTTTCTTT.

The chain employs TRBV18 and TRBJ2-5; tentatively, D is TRBD1 (6 bases). The last part of the DNA fits TRBJ2-7 better; the J call may be wrong. The CDR3 sequence is 14 residues long. The germline CDR1 and CDR2 sequences are KGHSH and LQKENI. The CDR3 sequence: CASSRRQDDGEQYF. CDR3 DNA: TGTGCCAGCTCACGCAGACAGGACGATGGCGAGCAGTACTTC.

This clonotype was observed a handful of times. CDR3 nucleotides: TGCAGTGCTAGTCTGCCGGGAACCTACGAGCAGTACTTC. It encodes CSASLPGTYEQYF. The J gene is TRBJ2-7, the V gene TRBV20-1; tentative D call: TRBD2 (5 bases). V lost 3 bases and J 2 bases, leaving 11 bases between the germline ends. The CDR3 consists of 13 residues. The V gene's germline CDR1 is DFQATT and CDR2 SNEGSKA (reference sequence).

This clonotype was found a few times. The rearrangement uses TRBV4-3 and TRBJ2-1, with 13 bases aligning to TRBD2. Germline V lookup: CDR1 LGHNA, CDR2 YSLEER. This CDR3 is built from 16 residues. Trimming at V came to 1 base and at J to 7 bases, leaving 4 bases not matched to a gene. The CDR3 sequence is CASSQGGLAGLNEQFF. The CDR3 coding sequence is TGCGCCAGCAGCCAAGGGGGACTAGCGGGACTGAATGAGCAGTTCTTC.

The chain couples TRBV29-1 to TRBJ2-7; maybe TRBD1 (6 bases). The CDR3 length is 12 residues. With 7 bases removed from V and 2 bases from J, the gap between germline ends came to 12 bases. The germline V gene has CDR1 SQVTM and CDR2 ANQGSEA. CDR3 bases: TGCAGCGCCATGGGACAAACCTACGAGCAGTACTTC. This encodes CSAMGQTYEQYF.

V is TRBV5-1 and J is TRBJ1-5; TRBD1 agrees at 10 bases. This CDR3 has 14 residues. Unmatched junction bases numbered 1, after V lost 1 base and J lost 6 bases. CDR1 and CDR2 (germline): SGHRS, YFSETQ. CDR3 nucleotides: TGCGCCAGCAGCTTGCGGACAGGGGGTCAGCCCCAGCATTTT. Amino acids: CASSLRTGGQPQHF.

V is TRBV20-1 and J is TRBJ1-2; 9 bases are a match to TRBD1. This CDR3 spans 13 amino acids. V shed 2 bases and J 6 bases; nucleotides not matched to a gene: 4. The germline gives CDR1 DFQATT, CDR2 SNEGSKA (reference sequence). CDR3 coding DNA: TGCAGTGCTAGATCGGACAGGGGTGATGGCTACACCTTC. It encodes CSARSDRGDGYTF.

The V call is TRBV7-2, the J call TRBJ1-2; possibly TRBD1 for D (6 bases). The CDR3 length is 14 residues. Germline V gene lookup returns CDR1 SGHTA and CDR2 FQGNSA. Trimming left V 7 bases short and J 8 bases short, with 20 bases between. The CDR3, as DNA: TGTGCCAGCAATCCTACAGGGAGAGGAAAGGGCTACACCTTC. This sequence encodes CASNPTGRGKGYTF.

The genes are TRBV7-2 and TRBJ2-5, with D possibly being TRBD2 (5 bases). Germline CDR1 is SGHTA and CDR2 is FQGNSA. The CDR3 runs 13 residues. Trimming pared 6 bases from V and 7 bases from J, leaving 15 bases between. The DNA of the CDR3 is TGTGCCAGCAGAGGCCCCGGGGTAGGGACCCAGTACTTC. It is translated as CASRGPGVGTQYF.

This clonotype was seen a handful of times. The chain combines TRBV7-2 with TRBJ2-5; TRBD1 agrees at 10 bases. The assigned J gene may be wrong: the sequence end matches TRBJ2-7 better. This CDR3 comprises 16 residues. Germline CDR1 and CDR2: SGHTA and FQGNSA. The CDR3 is CASSLSGTGAIYEQYF. As DNA, the CDR3 is TGTGCCAGCAGCTTAAGCGGGACAGGGGCGATATACGAGCAGTACTTC.

This clonotype was seen only once. The chain employs TRBV28 and TRBJ2-1, with D possibly being TRBD2 (5 bases). Trimming shortened V by 5 bases and J by 8 bases, and 16 bases separated the two germline ends. The CDR3 spans 14 residues. Germline V gene lookup returns CDR1 MDHEN and CDR2 SYDVKM. This CDR3 reads CASSTPGSDDEQFF. The DNA of the CDR3 is TGTGCCAGCAGTACACCGGGATCCGACGATGAGCAGTTCTTC.

The chain couples TRBV3-1 to TRBJ1-5; TRBD1 agrees at 10 bases. The germline V gene encodes CDR1 LGHDT and CDR2 YNNKEL (reference sequence). The junction had 4 bases not matched to a gene; V was cut back by 0 bases and J by 2 bases. This CDR3 contains 17 residues. CDR3 region: CASSQEQGTGGNQPQHF. The CDR3 DNA sequence: TGTGCCAGCAGCCAAGAACAGGGGACAGGGGGCAATCAGCCCCAGCATTTT.

This chain links TRBV12-3 or TRBV12-4 with TRBJ1-5, with 8 bases lining up with TRBD1. CDR3 length: 14 residues. V shed 7 bases, J shed 1 base, and the junction held 3 bases outside the gene matches. The CDR3 nucleotides are TGTGCCAGCACCACAGGGGGAAGCAATCAGCCCCAGCATTTT. It is translated as CASTTGGSNQPQHF.

The chain combines TRBV24-1 with TRBJ2-1, with TRBD2 identical over 13 bases. The CDR3 spans 18 residues. V lost 6 bases to trimming and J lost 2 bases; unmatched junction nucleotides: 9. In germline, CDR1 is KGHDR, CDR2 SFDVKD. This CDR3 reads CATSSGTSGNRPYNEQFF. CDR3 DNA sequence: TGTGCCACCAGTTCCGGGACTAGCGGGAACAGGCCCTACAATGAGCAGTTCTTC.

The chain carries TRBV6-2 or TRBV6-3 and TRBJ2-1; D not resolved. CDR1 is MNHEY, CDR2 SVGEGT, per germline. V was trimmed by 5 bases and J by 8 bases, leaving 13 bases between them. The CDR3 is 13 amino acids. The CDR3 region is CASSRLVNDEQFF. The CDR3 DNA follows: TGTGCCAGCAGTCGGCTAGTAAATGATGAGCAGTTCTTC.

This chain joins TRBV6-5 and TRBJ1-2, with D perhaps matching TRBD1 (6 bases). With 5 bases removed from V and 2 bases from J, the gap between germline ends came to 12 bases. This CDR3 comprises 14 residues. CDR1 MNHEY and CDR2 SVGAGI come from the germline V gene. The CDR3 region has the DNA TGTGCCAGCAGTGATTCCGGACAGAACTATGGCTACACCTTC. Protein product: CASSDSGQNYGYTF.

This clonotype occurred a few times. The chain joins TRBV20-1 to TRBJ2-7, with D perhaps matching TRBD2 (5 bases). CDR1 is DFQATT, CDR2 SNEGSKA, per germline (reference sequence). This CDR3 is 14 amino acids long. Trimming shortened V by 0 bases and J by 2 bases, and 11 bases separated the two germline ends. CDR3 region: CSARDDARAYEQYF. The CDR3 DNA reads as TGCAGTGCTAGAGATGATGCGCGGGCCTACGAGCAGTACTTC.

V is TRBV29-1 and J is TRBJ1-2; D is unclear. V was shortened by 1 base and J by 6 bases, with 6 bases between the two germline ends. CDR3 length equals 11 residues. Germline-derived CDR1 and CDR2 are SQVTM and ANQGSEA. The CDR3 region has the DNA TGCAGCGTTGAAGGGTTCCATGGCTACACCTTC. Its translation is CSVEGFHGYTF. Combining the CDR3 with reference TRBV29-1 and TRBJ1-2 gives the whole variable domain SAVISQKPSRDICQRGTSLTIQCQVDSQVTMMFWYRQQPGQSLTLIATANQGSEATYESGFVIDKFPISRPNLTFSTLTVSNMSPEDSSIYLCSVEGFHGYTFGSGTRLTVV.

The chain joins TRBV12-3 or TRBV12-4 to TRBJ2-7; maybe TRBD2 (5 bases). This CDR3 contains 15 residues. With 6 bases removed from V and 0 bases from J, the gap between germline ends came to 15 bases. This CDR3 is CASSPQAVSSYEQYF. In nucleotides, the CDR3 is TGTGCCAGCAGCCCTCAAGCGGTGAGCTCCTACGAGCAGTACTTC.

V gene TRBV28 combines with J gene TRBJ2-1; TRBD2 matches 7 bases. V shed 3 bases and J 5 bases; nucleotides not matched to a gene: 7. Germline CDR1 reads MDHEN; CDR2 reads SYDVKM. CDR3 length equals 15 residues. CDR3 coding DNA: TGTGCCAGCAGTTTGGGGCGGGAGCTAAACAATGAGCAGTTCTTC. Its translation: CASSLGRELNNEQFF.

This clonotype appeared a few times. The chain uses TRBV6-5 and TRBJ1-2; D remains unclear. The germline V gene encodes CDR1 MNHEY and CDR2 SVGAGI. The CDR3 covers 17 residues. V was trimmed by 1 base and J by 0 bases, leaving 15 bases between them. CDR3 nucleotides: TGTGCCAGCAGTTACTTAGTAGGGCTCACCCCTAACTATGGCTACACCTTC. As protein: CASSYLVGLTPNYGYTF.

The V and J genes are TRBV4-1 and TRBJ2-7; TRBD2 aligns across 7 bases. J lost 2 bases, V lost 4 bases, and 11 bases had no gene match. The CDR3 runs 16 residues. Germline-derived CDR1 and CDR2 are MGHRA and YSYEKL. The CDR3 DNA reads TGCGCCAGCAGCCCCTTATTGACTAGCAGAGCCTACGAGCAGTACTTC. This codes for CASSPLLTSRAYEQYF.

This chain uses TRBV29-1 with TRBJ2-7, with D perhaps matching TRBD1 (6 bases). Per the germline V gene, CDR1 is SQVTM and CDR2 is ANQGSEA. The V gene lost 3 bases and the J gene lost 9 bases, with 15 bases spanning the gap. The CDR3 covers 12 residues. This chain's CDR3 is CSVETGTGGQYF. The CDR3 region has the DNA TGCAGCGTTGAGACAGGAACTGGGGGGCAGTACTTC.

The chain recombines TRBV14 with TRBJ2-1; 12 nucleotides line up with TRBD2. Germline loops: CDR1 SGHDN, CDR2 FVKESK. There are 15 residues in the CDR3. The V segment lost 2 bases and the J segment 6 bases; nucleotides outside the gene matches: 2. This CDR3 is CASSQLAGGGNEQFF. CDR3 nucleotide sequence: TGTGCCAGCAGCCAACTAGCGGGAGGGGGCAATGAGCAGTTCTTC.

This sequence joins TRBV27 and TRBJ2-7; D is uncertain. Trimming removed 2 bases from V and 0 bases from J, with 17 bases in between. Germline lookup yields CDR1 MNHEY and CDR2 SMNVEV (reference sequence). This CDR3 has 17 residues. CDR3 protein: CASSLSPRGPTSYEQYF. The CDR3 nucleotides are TGTGCCAGCAGTTTAAGCCCGCGAGGTCCCACCTCCTACGAGCAGTACTTC.

The CDR3 region is CASSVNGGVYNEQFF. CDR3 sequence (DNA): TGTGCCAGCAGCGTAAACGGGGGGGTGTACAATGAGCAGTTCTTC. The chain has TRBV7-3 and TRBJ2-1; 8 nucleotides agree with TRBD2. V gave up 5 bases and J gave up 4 bases; unmatched junction bases: 7. Germline loops: CDR1 SGHTA, CDR2 FQGTGA. This CDR3 contains 15 residues.

V is TRBV27 and J is TRBJ1-2; 9 bases match TRBD1. V gave up 6 bases and J gave up 5 bases; unmatched junction bases: 7. The CDR3 is made up of 14 amino acids. The germline CDR1 and CDR2 sequences are MNHEY and SMNVEV (reference sequence). The CDR3 nucleotides are TGTGCCAGCAGGAGACCGGGACAGGGTTATGGCTACACCTTC. Amino acid sequence: CASRRPGQGYGYTF.